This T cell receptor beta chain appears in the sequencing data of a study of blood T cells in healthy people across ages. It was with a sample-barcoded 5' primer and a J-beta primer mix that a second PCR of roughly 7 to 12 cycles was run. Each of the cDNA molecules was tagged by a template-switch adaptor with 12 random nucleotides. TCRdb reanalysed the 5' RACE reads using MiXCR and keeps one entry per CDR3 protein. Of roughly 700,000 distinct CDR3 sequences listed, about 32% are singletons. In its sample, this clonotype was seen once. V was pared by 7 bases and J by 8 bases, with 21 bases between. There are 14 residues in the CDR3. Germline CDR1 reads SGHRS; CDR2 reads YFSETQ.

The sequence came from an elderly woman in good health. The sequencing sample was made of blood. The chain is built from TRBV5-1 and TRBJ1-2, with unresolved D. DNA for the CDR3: TGCGCCAGCCGCCCATTAGACCCCATCGGGGGCTACACCTTC. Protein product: CASRPLDPIGGYTF.